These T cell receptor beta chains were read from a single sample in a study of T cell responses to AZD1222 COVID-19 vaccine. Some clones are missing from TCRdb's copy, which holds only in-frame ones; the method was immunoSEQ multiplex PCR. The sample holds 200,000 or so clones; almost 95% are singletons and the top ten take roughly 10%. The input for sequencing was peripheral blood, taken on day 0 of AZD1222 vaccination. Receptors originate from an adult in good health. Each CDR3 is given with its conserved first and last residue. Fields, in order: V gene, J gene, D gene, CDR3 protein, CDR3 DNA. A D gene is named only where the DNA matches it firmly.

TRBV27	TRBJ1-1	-	CASSLRGARSEAFF	TGTGCCAGCAGTTTACGGGGGGCTCGGTCTGAAGCTTTCTTT
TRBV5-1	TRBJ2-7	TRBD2	CASSPGTSGRTIYEQYF	TGCGCCAGCAGCCCGGGGACTAGCGGGAGGACAATCTACGAGCAGTACTTC
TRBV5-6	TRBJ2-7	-	CASSSTRLYEQYF	TGTGCCAGCAGCTCCACCAGGCTCTACGAGCAGTACTTC
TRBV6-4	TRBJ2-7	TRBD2	CASSDSCREGSNEQYF	TGTGCCAGCAGTGACTCGTGCAGGGAGGGTTCGAACGAGCAGTACTTC
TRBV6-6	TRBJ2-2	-	CASSYGQGNTGELFF	TGTGCCAGCAGTTACGGGCAGGGGAACACCGGGGAGCTGTTTTTT
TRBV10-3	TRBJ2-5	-	CAISESVQGEETQYF	TGTGCCATCAGTGAGTCGGTCCAGGGCGAGGAGACCCAGTACTTC
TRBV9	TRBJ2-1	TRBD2	CASSPLAATYNEQFF	TGTGCCAGCAGCCCACTAGCGGCCACCTACAATGAGCAGTTCTTC
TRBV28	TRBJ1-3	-	CASSPPSRSGNTIYF	TGTGCCAGCAGCCCTCCTTCTCGCTCTGGAAACACCATATATTTT
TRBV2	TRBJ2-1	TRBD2	CASSELAGIPYNEQFF	TGTGCCAGCAGTGAACTAGCGGGAATCCCCTACAATGAGCAGTTCTTC
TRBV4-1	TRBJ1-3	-	CASSQDAVFGNTIYF	TGCGCCAGCAGCCAAGATGCGGTATTTGGAAACACCATATATTTT
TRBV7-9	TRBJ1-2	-	CASSLWDGYTF	TGTGCCAGCAGCTTATGGGATGGCTACACCTTC